The 23 T cell receptor beta chains reported below all come from one sample, sequenced in a study of T-cell memory formation after mild COVID-19. TCRdb called the 5' RACE reads again in MiXCR, with one record for every CDR3 protein. The table lists under 650,000 distinct CDR3 sequences, approximately 19% of them singletons. Sequenced material: PBMCs or a T cell subset sorted from them (not recorded which). Receptors originate from an adult woman who had mild COVID-19 (a few samples of this study predate the infection). Cell type and time point are not known.

The V gene is TRBV4-1, the J gene TRBJ2-3, with TRBD2 matching 11 bases. The CDR3 consists of 14 residues. Trimming at V came to 1 base and at J to 11 bases, leaving 5 bases not matched to a gene. CDR1 and CDR2 (germline): MGHRA, YSYEKL. CDR3 nucleotides: TGCGCCAGCAGCCAAGGGTTAGCGGGAGGGCGGCAGTATTTT. This gives the protein CASSQGLAGGRQYF.

The chain links TRBV7-2 to TRBJ2-3; 10 nucleotides agree with TRBD2. This CDR3 contains 18 residues. V lost 1 base to trimming and J lost 2 bases; unmatched junction nucleotides: 9. Germline V lookup: CDR1 SGHTA, CDR2 FQGNSA. This chain's CDR3 is CASSLGSVAGGSTDTQYF. CDR3 coding DNA: TGTGCCAGCAGCTTAGGTTCCGTAGCGGGAGGCTCCACAGATACGCAGTATTTT. The full variable domain, in which reference TRBV7-2 and TRBJ2-3 provide the parts outside the CDR3, is GAGVSQSPSNKVTEKGKDVELRCDPISGHTALYWYRQSLGQGLEFLIYFQGNSAPDKSGLPSDRFSAERTGGSVSTLTIQRTQQEDSAVYLCASSLGSVAGGSTDTQYFGPGTRLTVL.

The chain's CDR3 is CASRFDGAPYGYTF. The CDR3 bases are TGTGCCAGCAGATTCGACGGAGCCCCCTATGGCTACACCTTC. This chain connects TRBV12-3 or TRBV12-4 to TRBJ1-2; D is undetermined. The CDR3 loop spans 14 amino acids. Between the trimmed V and J ends, which lost 6 bases and 4 bases, there was a span of 15 bases.

This clonotype has a handful of counts. The CDR3 nucleotides are TGTGCCAGCAGACGGATCCCAGAGACCCAGTACTTC. Protein sequence: CASRRIPETQYF. The chain employs TRBV7-2 and TRBJ2-5; D is unclear. Germline V gene lookup returns CDR1 SGHTA and CDR2 FQGNSA. This CDR3 spans 12 amino acids. Trimming removed 6 bases at V and 4 bases at J, with 9 bases between.

This clonotype has a handful of counts. The rearrangement links TRBV11-2 to TRBJ2-1; 14 bases are shared with TRBD2. Losses at the gene ends were 5 bases for V and 1 base for J; bases not matched to a gene: 10. CDR3 size: 19 residues. The germline gives CDR1 SGHAT, CDR2 FQNNGV. The CDR3 bases are TGTGCCAGCAGCCCCCAGGGACTAGCGGGAGAGCGGTCCTACAATGAGCAGTTCTTC. This translates into CASSPQGLAGERSYNEQFF.

This clonotype was observed at least ten times. J is TRBJ2-7 and V is TRBV10-3; 7 nucleotides line up with TRBD2. There are 12 residues in the CDR3. The germline V gene encodes CDR1 ENHRY and CDR2 SYGVKD. Trimming at V came to 5 bases and at J to 9 bases, leaving 7 bases not matched to a gene. The CDR3 sequence: CAISQTPGGQYF. CDR3 sequence (DNA): TGTGCCATCAGTCAGACTCCGGGAGGGCAGTACTTC.

In this sample, this clonotype turned up a few times. The chain is built from TRBV7-9 and TRBJ1-2; no clear D gene. V lost 1 base and J 4 bases, leaving 13 bases between the germline ends. This CDR3 has 15 amino acids. Germline values: CDR1 SEHNR, CDR2 FQNEAQ (reference sequence). CDR3 amino acids: CASSLGVKLGYGYTF. The CDR3, as DNA: TGTGCCAGCAGCTTAGGGGTAAAACTGGGCTATGGCTACACCTTC.

The V and J genes are TRBV12-3 or TRBV12-4 and TRBJ2-5; D remains unclear. CDR3 length: 15 amino acids. With 5 bases removed from V and 0 bases from J, the gap between germline ends came to 13 bases. The CDR3 loop is CASSLGLGYQETQYF. The CDR3 DNA reads TGTGCCAGCAGTCTAGGGCTTGGGTACCAAGAGACCCAGTACTTC.

This clonotype was detected only a few times. The chain recombines TRBV6-5 with TRBJ2-1; 7 bases agree with TRBD2. The ends lost 2 bases at V and 0 bases at J; junction bases unmatched: 1. The CDR3 has 15 amino acids. Germline CDR1 reads MNHEY; CDR2 reads SVGAGI. The CDR3 reads CASSYRDYSYNEQFF. The CDR3 DNA reads TGTGCCAGCAGTTACCGGGACTACTCCTACAATGAGCAGTTCTTC.

This clonotype was observed a few times. This rearrangement joins TRBV20-1 to TRBJ1-5; D might be TRBD1 (5 bases). Germline CDR1 DFQATT, CDR2 SNEGSKA (reference sequence). This CDR3 has 15 residues. V gave up 6 bases and J gave up 0 bases, with 15 bases separating them. For the CDR3, the DNA is TGCAGTGCCAGCAGGGATACCTATAGCAATCAGCCCCAGCATTTT. As protein: CSASRDTYSNQPQHF.

The chain joins TRBV2 to TRBJ1-3; D remains ambiguous. V lost 7 bases and J 2 bases, leaving 15 bases between the germline ends. In germline, CDR1 is SNHLY, CDR2 FYNNEI. The CDR3 has 15 amino acids. CDR3 nucleotides: TGTGCCAGCACGTCAGCTGGACTCGCTGGAAACACCATATATTTT. Its translation is CASTSAGLAGNTIYF.

The gene calls are TRBV4-1 and TRBJ1-4; D may be TRBD1 (5 bases). CDR3 length equals 15 residues. CDR1 and CDR2 from the germline V gene are MGHRA and YSYEKL. The V end was cut by 2 bases, the J end by 1 base, with 8 bases between. As DNA, the CDR3 is TGCGCCAGCAGCCAACCAGGGATAACTAATGAAAAACTGTTTTTT. It specifies CASSQPGITNEKLFF.

The V gene is TRBV11-2, the J gene TRBJ2-2; 7 bases align to TRBD1. The CDR3 runs to 15 residues. Germline lookup yields CDR1 SGHAT and CDR2 FQNNGV. V lost 4 bases, J lost 5 bases, and 7 bases stayed unmatched. The CDR3 nucleotides are TGTGCCAGCAGCTACGACAGGGTTGGGACCGGGGAGCTGTTTTTT. It is translated as CASSYDRVGTGELFF. Complete variable domain (other parts from reference TRBV11-2 and TRBJ2-2): EAGVAQSPRYKIIEKRQSVAFWCNPISGHATLYWYQQILGQGPKLLIQFQNNGVVDDSQLPKDRFSAERLKGVDSTLKIQPAKLEDSAVYLCASSYDRVGTGELFFGEGSRLTVL.

This chain uses TRBV7-9 with TRBJ1-1; tentatively, D is TRBD1 (5 bases). The CDR3 covers 11 residues. Trimming took 4 bases from V and 8 from J, leaving 8 bases between them. Germline CDR1 is SEHNR and CDR2 is FQNEAQ (reference sequence). CDR3 sequence (DNA): TGTGCCAGCAGCTCGACAGAGGAAGCTTTCTTT. It yields the protein CASSSTEEAFF.

A remark on this clonotype: A junction end diverges from the germline sequence, so it may reflect a read error. This chain joins TRBV7-2 and TRBJ1-3, with D possibly being TRBD1 (5 bases). The CDR3 loop spans 15 amino acids. The germline CDR1 and CDR2 sequences are SGHTA and FQGNSA. CDR3 in DNA: TGTGACAGCAGCTCCGGTGGGGGACCTGGAAACACCATATATTTT. Translated, it gives CDSSSGGGPGNTIYF.

This clonotype was observed a handful of times. The chain couples TRBV19 to TRBJ2-1; D is undetermined. Germline CDR1 LNHDA, CDR2 SQIVND (reference sequence). The CDR3 covers 14 residues. The V end was cut by 4 bases, the J end by 4 bases, with 11 bases between. CDR3 amino acids: CASSTEGPYNEQFF. The CDR3 nucleotides read TGTGCCAGTAGTACCGAAGGACCTTACAATGAGCAGTTCTTC.

This chain connects TRBV5-1 to TRBJ1-2, with TRBD1 matching over 9 bases. CDR1 SGHRS and CDR2 YFSETQ come from the germline V gene. Germline trimming cut 4 bases from V and 5 bases from J; bases unmatched to any gene: 9. This CDR3 region has 15 residues. The CDR3, as DNA: TGCGCCAGCAGCGAGTGGACAGGGGTGAGGTATGGCTACACCTTC. This translates into CASSEWTGVRYGYTF. Complete variable domain (other parts from reference TRBV5-1 and TRBJ1-2): KAGVTQTPRYLIKTRGQQVTLSCSPISGHRSVSWYQQTPGQGLQFLFEYFSETQRNKGNFPGRFSGRQFSNSRSEMNVSTLELGDSALYLCASSEWTGVRYGYTFGSGTRLTVV.

V usage is TRBV20-1 and J usage is TRBJ1-4, with a possible D match to TRBD1 (6 bases). Trimming shortened V by 3 bases and J by 4 bases, and 15 bases separated the two germline ends. Per the germline V gene, CDR1 is DFQATT and CDR2 is SNEGSKA (reference sequence). This CDR3 has 15 amino acids. CDR3 protein: CSARVDRSLNEKLFF. The CDR3 nucleotides are TGCAGTGCTAGGGTCGACAGGTCACTTAATGAAAAACTGTTTTTT.

The chain has TRBV2 and TRBJ2-1; 8 nucleotides match TRBD2. Germline V gene sequence: CDR1 SNHLY, CDR2 FYNNEI. V was clipped by 6 bases and J by 9 bases; unmatched bases: 16. This CDR3 has 16 residues. The CDR3 here is CASRGLREATTIEQFF. The CDR3 nucleotides are TGTGCCAGCAGGGGGTTGCGGGAGGCTACTACTATTGAGCAGTTCTTC.

This chain connects TRBV5-1 to TRBJ2-3, with TRBD1 matching over 7 bases. The CDR3 length is 15 residues. Trimming took 4 bases from V and 2 from J; bases not matched to a gene: 7. Looked up from germline, CDR1 is SGHRS and CDR2 is YFSETQ. The CDR3 here is CASSPTEGATDTQYF. CDR3 bases: TGCGCCAGCAGCCCGACCGAGGGGGCCACAGATACGCAGTATTTT. The entire variable domain, with the rest obtained from reference TRBV5-1 and TRBJ2-3, is as follows: KAGVTQTPRYLIKTRGQQVTLSCSPISGHRSVSWYQQTPGQGLQFLFEYFSETQRNKGNFPGRFSGRQFSNSRSEMNVSTLELGDSALYLCASSPTEGATDTQYFGPGTRLTVL.

The rearrangement links TRBV7-8 to TRBJ1-1; 10 bases align to TRBD1. This CDR3 has 14 residues. Germline CDR1 is SGHVS and CDR2 is FQNEAQ. V shed 5 bases, J shed 6 bases, and the junction held 6 bases outside the gene matches. CDR3 in amino acids: CASSQGQGRAEAFF. The CDR3 DNA sequence: TGTGCCAGCAGCCAGGGACAGGGGAGGGCTGAAGCTTTCTTT.

This clonotype was seen more than once but under ten times. This chain links TRBV12-3 or TRBV12-4 with TRBJ2-3, with 7 bases lining up with TRBD2. CDR3 length: 14 residues. The trim removed 7 bases at V and 2 bases at J, leaving 6 bases unmatched. DNA for the CDR3: TGTGCCAGCAAGGTGGGACTATCCACAGATACGCAGTATTTT. This encodes CASKVGLSTDTQYF.

The chain uses TRBV10-3 and TRBJ1-5; D gene unclear. Germline CDR1 ENHRY, CDR2 SYGVKD. The V end lost 0 bases, the J end lost 10 bases, and 10 bases lay between the germline ends. The CDR3 loop spans 13 amino acids. CDR3 nucleotide sequence: TGTGCCATCAGTGAGTCGGAAATCACACCCCAGCATTTT. Residues: CAISESEITPQHF.